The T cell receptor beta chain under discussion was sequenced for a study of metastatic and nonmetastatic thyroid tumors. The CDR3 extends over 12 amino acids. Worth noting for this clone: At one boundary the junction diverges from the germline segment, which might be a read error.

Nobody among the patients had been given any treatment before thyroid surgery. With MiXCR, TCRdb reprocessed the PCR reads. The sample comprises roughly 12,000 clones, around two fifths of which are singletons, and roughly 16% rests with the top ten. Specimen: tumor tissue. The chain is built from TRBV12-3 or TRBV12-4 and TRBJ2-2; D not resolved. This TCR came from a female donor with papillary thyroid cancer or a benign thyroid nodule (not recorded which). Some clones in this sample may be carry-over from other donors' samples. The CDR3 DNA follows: TGTGCCAGCAGCTTAGTCACCGGGGAGCTGTTTTTT. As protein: CASSLVTGELFF.